Sequencing of this T cell receptor (beta chain) was carried out in a study of T-cell memory formation after mild COVID-19. Background on the study: TCR clusters showed largely donor specificity. General study points: Confirmation was lacking for SARS-CoV-2 specificity of second-wave clones that peaked on day 37.

There are a few counts of this clonotype. The antigen is unknown. Each CDR3 protein is one row after TCRdb ran MiXCR on the 5' RACE reads. The profile shows around 50,000 distinct CDR3 sequences, 25% to 35% of them singletons. From germline, CDR1 is DFQATT and CDR2 SNEGSKA (reference sequence). Trimming shortened V by 6 bases and J by 6 bases, and 11 bases separated the two germline ends. The CDR3 runs 11 residues. Input material: PBMCs or a T cell subset sorted from them (not recorded which). The rearrangement joins TRBV20-1 to TRBJ1-1; D unresolved. This receptor was taken from a man aged 18 to 29 who had mild COVID-19 (a few samples of this study predate the infection). Cell type and time point are not known. The CDR3: CSARASAEAFF. CDR3 nucleotides: TGCAGTGCGCGGGCGTCCGCTGAAGCTTTCTTT.